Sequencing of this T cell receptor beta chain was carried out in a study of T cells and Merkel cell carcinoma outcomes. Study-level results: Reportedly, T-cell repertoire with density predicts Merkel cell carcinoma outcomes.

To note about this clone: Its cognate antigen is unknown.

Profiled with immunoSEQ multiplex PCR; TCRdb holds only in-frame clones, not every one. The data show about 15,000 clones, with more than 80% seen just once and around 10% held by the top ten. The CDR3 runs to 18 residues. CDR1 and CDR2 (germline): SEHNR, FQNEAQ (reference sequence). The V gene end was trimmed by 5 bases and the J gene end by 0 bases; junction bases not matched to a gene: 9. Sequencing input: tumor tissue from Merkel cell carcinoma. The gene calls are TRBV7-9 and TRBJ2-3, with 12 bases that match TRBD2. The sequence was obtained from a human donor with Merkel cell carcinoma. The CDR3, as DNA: TGTGCCAGCAGCCCCAGACTAGCGGGAGAGCCTAGCACAGATACGCAGTATTTT. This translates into CASSPRLAGEPSTDTQYF.